These 32 T cell receptor beta chains were sequenced from one sample in a study of blood T cell repertoires in COVID-19. The repertoire was sequenced with immunoSEQ multiplex PCR; TCRdb's copy has only in-frame clones and lacks some. Here the sample spans over 30,000 clones, almost 90% being singletons. Sequencing was done on a sample of peripheral blood. The receptor set was obtained from a man aged 65-85 years with acute or convalescent COVID-19.

J is TRBJ2-2 and V is TRBV5-1; D is perhaps TRBD2 (5 bases). V dropped 7 bases and J dropped 3 bases, with 7 bases sitting between them. Looked up from germline, CDR1 is SGHRS and CDR2 is YFSETQ. CDR3 size: 12 residues. The CDR3 nucleotides are TGCGCCAGCCGGGGAGACACCGGGGAGCTGTTTTTT. It yields the protein CASRGDTGELFF.

V and J are TRBV24-1 and TRBJ1-3; TRBD1 is a possible D gene (6 bases). Deletions cut 4 bases from V and 0 bases from J, with 15 bases between. Germline lookup yields CDR1 KGHDR and CDR2 SFDVKD. The length of the CDR3 is 17 residues. CDR3 protein: CATSDTRYRDSGNTIYF. The CDR3 coding sequence is TGTGCCACCAGTGACACTAGGTACAGGGACTCTGGAAACACCATATATTTT.

The chain uses TRBV19 and TRBJ2-2, with TRBD2 matching 8 bases. The CDR3 length is 15 residues. The V gene's germline CDR1 is LNHDA and CDR2 SQIVND (reference sequence). After removal of 8 bases from V and 6 bases from J, the junction contained 11 bases not matched to a gene. CDR3 region: CASRPGLAVPGELFF. The CDR3 DNA reads as TGTGCCAGTCGTCCAGGACTAGCTGTCCCCGGGGAGCTGTTTTTT.

The J gene is TRBJ2-1, the V gene TRBV11-3; TRBD1 matches 8 bases. Per the germline V gene, CDR1 is SGHNT and CDR2 is YENEEA. J was trimmed by 6 bases and V by 5 bases; bases with no gene match: 6. The CDR3 covers 14 residues. The CDR3 is CASSPRGRGNEQFF. DNA for the CDR3: TGTGCCAGCAGCCCCAGGGGGCGCGGCAATGAGCAGTTCTTC.

The chain recombines TRBV25-1 with TRBJ2-7, with D uncertain. Germline V gene data show CDR1 as MGHDK and CDR2 as SYGVNS. With 1 base removed from V and 3 bases from J, the gap between germline ends came to 10 bases. CDR3 length: 14 amino acids. The CDR3 region has the DNA TGTGCCAGCAGTGAATTTGGCGGAAACTACGAGCAGTACTTC. Translating it yields CASSEFGGNYEQYF.

The V gene is TRBV7-9, the J gene TRBJ2-7; no clear D. Germline CDR1 is SEHNR and CDR2 is FQNEAQ (reference sequence). The CDR3 runs 13 residues. V lost 3 bases, J lost 0 bases, and 6 bases lay in between. Written as DNA, the CDR3 is TGTGCCAGCAGCTTTATTAGCTCCTACGAGCAGTACTTC. Its protein product is CASSFISSYEQYF.

The DNA for the CDR3 is TGTGCCACCAGCAGAGATTCGAGGTTGGACACCGGGGAGCTGTTTTTT. This encodes CATSRDSRLDTGELFF. The chain has TRBV15 and TRBJ2-2; D ambiguous. V was trimmed by 0 bases and J by 3 bases, leaving 11 bases between them. The CDR3 totals 16 residues. Per germline, CDR1 LNHNV and CDR2 YYDKDF (reference sequence).

CDR3 nucleotides: TGTGCCAGCAGCTTAGATCCCCGTGGGGGGGCTGCTGATTCACCCCTCCACTTT. It encodes CASSLDPRGGAADSPLHF. The chain uses TRBV7-2 and TRBJ1-6; D is possibly TRBD1 (6 bases). The CDR3 sequence is 18 residues long. V lost 1 base and J 8 bases, leaving 21 bases between the germline ends. Germline V gene lookup returns CDR1 SGHTA and CDR2 FQGNSA.

The rearrangement uses TRBV29-1 and TRBJ2-1; D might be TRBD1 (6 bases). Germline lookup yields CDR1 SQVTM and CDR2 ANQGSEA. Trimming removed 7 bases at V and 5 bases at J, with 15 bases between. This CDR3 comprises 13 residues. This CDR3 is CSGGRLQDNEQFF. As DNA, the CDR3 is TGCAGCGGGGGGCGGTTACAGGACAATGAGCAGTTCTTC.

The chain couples TRBV19 to TRBJ1-3; D gene unclear. The germline V and J ends were trimmed by 3 bases and 2 bases, with 5 bases remaining between them. Germline lookup yields CDR1 LNHDA and CDR2 SQIVND (reference sequence). This CDR3 comprises 13 residues. The CDR3 spells CASSIQAGNTIYF. For the CDR3, the DNA is TGTGCCAGTAGTATCCAGGCTGGAAACACCATATATTTT.

The chain uses TRBV28 and TRBJ1-2, with 7 bases aligning to TRBD1. CDR3 length equals 15 residues. Per the germline V gene, CDR1 is MDHEN and CDR2 is SYDVKM. V lost 8 bases to trimming and J lost 8 bases; unmatched junction nucleotides: 17. The CDR3 region is CASQVDRDSARGYTF. The CDR3 nucleotides read TGTGCCAGCCAAGTTGACCGGGACAGCGCTAGAGGCTACACCTTC.

A few counts support this clone. The V call is TRBV28, the J call TRBJ1-2, with a tentative D call TRBD1 (5 bases). The V end lost 3 bases, the J end lost 4 bases, and 12 bases lay between the germline ends. Germline V lookup: CDR1 MDHEN, CDR2 SYDVKM. The CDR3 has 14 residues. The CDR3 bases are TGTGCCAGCAGTTTGGAGGGGCCAAGCTATGGCTACACCTTC. Amino acids: CASSLEGPSYGYTF.

The chain links TRBV28 to TRBJ1-2; D not certain. V lost 4 bases, J lost 3 bases, and 6 bases lay in between. The germline gives CDR1 MDHEN, CDR2 SYDVKM. The CDR3 loop spans 12 amino acids. The CDR3 nucleotides read TGTGCCAGCAGTTCCGGGGACTATGGCTACACCTTC. Translated: CASSSGDYGYTF.

V and J are TRBV7-8 and TRBJ1-5; tentatively, D is TRBD1 (5 bases). The CDR3 contains 15 residues. V lost 1 base, J lost 4 bases, and 11 bases lay in between. Germline CDR1 SGHVS, CDR2 FQNEAQ. CDR3 sequence: CASSLVVGGNQPQHF. The CDR3 nucleotides read TGTGCCAGCAGCTTAGTAGTTGGGGGGAATCAGCCCCAGCATTTT.

V is TRBV24-1 and J is TRBJ1-4; 9 bases match TRBD1. The J segment lost 4 bases and the V segment lost 9 bases, leaving 8 bases of the junction unmatched. Germline V gives CDR1 KGHDR, CDR2 SFDVKD. The CDR3 sequence is 15 residues long. CDR3 nucleotide sequence: TGTGCCACCCGAAAAGCGGGACAGGGTAATGAAAAACTGTTTTTT. It encodes CATRKAGQGNEKLFF.

This clone was picked up one time. The rearrangement joins TRBV18 to TRBJ2-5; 8 nucleotides agree with TRBD1. This CDR3 comprises 15 residues. Per the germline V gene, CDR1 is KGHSH and CDR2 is LQKENI. The V and J ends lost 0 bases and 5 bases, in that order; junction bases with no gene match: 5. The CDR3 here is CASSPPTGGSETQYF. Here the CDR3 DNA reads TGTGCCAGCTCACCACCTACAGGGGGAAGTGAGACCCAGTACTTC.

This CDR3 reads CASIESYSNQPQHF. CDR3 sequence (DNA): TGTGCCAGCATCGAGAGCTATAGCAATCAGCCCCAGCATTTT. The chain employs TRBV6-6 and TRBJ1-5, with no clear D. Germline V gene data show CDR1 as MNHNY and CDR2 as SVGAGI (reference sequence). The CDR3 totals 14 residues. V was clipped by 7 bases and J by 0 bases, with 10 bases between them.

The chain links TRBV5-1 to TRBJ2-2, with 14 bases aligning to TRBD2. This CDR3 has 16 amino acids. V dropped 0 bases and J dropped 7; count of bases not matched to a gene: 2. The germline CDR1 and CDR2 sequences are SGHRS and YFSETQ. CDR3 in DNA: TGCGCCAGCAGCTTGGCGGGACTAGCGGGAGACGGGGAGCTGTTTTTT. This codes for CASSLAGLAGDGELFF.

The chain is built from TRBV7-9 and TRBJ2-1, with 10 bases lining up with TRBD2. The junction had 10 bases not matched to a gene; V was cut back by 1 base and J by 10 bases. The CDR3 contains 16 residues. The germline CDR1 and CDR2 sequences are SEHNR and FQNEAQ (reference sequence). The CDR3 loop reads CASSLDVAGGLVEQFF. CDR3 DNA: TGTGCCAGCAGCTTAGACGTAGCGGGGGGACTAGTCGAGCAGTTCTTC.

The chain carries TRBV5-1 and TRBJ1-2; D not resolved. This CDR3 spans 13 amino acids. Trimming took 0 bases from V and 7 from J, leaving 10 bases between them. CDR1 and CDR2 (germline): SGHRS, YFSETQ. The DNA of the CDR3 is TGCGCCAGCAGCTTGGATACTAACACTGGCTACACCTTC. Translation: CASSLDTNTGYTF. Complete variable domain (other parts from reference TRBV5-1 and TRBJ1-2): KAGVTQTPRYLIKTRGQQVTLSCSPISGHRSVSWYQQTPGQGLQFLFEYFSETQRNKGNFPGRFSGRQFSNSRSEMNVSTLELGDSALYLCASSLDTNTGYTFGSGTRLTVV.

This clone was counted only a few times. This chain joins TRBV7-3 and TRBJ2-1; 9 bases fit TRBD2. The length of the CDR3 is 15 residues. V lost 4 bases to trimming and J lost 1 base; unmatched junction nucleotides: 2. Germline lookup yields CDR1 SGHTA and CDR2 FQGTGA. CDR3 in DNA: TGTGCCAGCAGCTCAACTAGCGGGTCCTACAATGAGCAGTTCTTC. This translates into CASSSTSGSYNEQFF.

This chain uses TRBV5-4 with TRBJ1-4, with TRBD1 matching over 7 bases. CDR3 size: 19 residues. Germline values: CDR1 SGHNT, CDR2 YYREEE (reference sequence). Trimming cost V 4 bases and J 5 bases; bases outside gene matches: 20. CDR3 bases: TGTGCCAGCAGCCCATTTCGATCGACAGGCAGGGGGGCGAATGAAAAACTGTTTTTT. This encodes CASSPFRSTGRGANEKLFF.

This clone is a singleton in its sample. The rearrangement links TRBV5-1 to TRBJ2-5, with TRBD1 matching 8 bases. This CDR3 comprises 14 residues. V was clipped by 3 bases and J by 3 bases; unmatched bases: 4. The germline CDR1 and CDR2 sequences are SGHRS and YFSETQ. CDR3 protein: CASSSGQGKETQYF. DNA of the CDR3: TGCGCCAGCAGCTCCGGACAGGGAAAAGAGACCCAGTACTTC.

The J gene is TRBJ2-5, the V gene TRBV19, with TRBD2 matching over 15 bases. The germline V gene encodes CDR1 LNHDA and CDR2 SQIVND (reference sequence). Trimming cost V 6 bases and J 4 bases; bases outside gene matches: 3. This CDR3 spans 15 amino acids. Here the CDR3 reads CASRRTSGGGETQYF. The CDR3 bases are TGTGCCAGTAGGAGGACTAGCGGGGGGGGAGAGACCCAGTACTTC.

The chain links TRBV7-3 to TRBJ2-7; 8 bases map to TRBD1. The CDR3 loop spans 17 amino acids. Germline trimming cut 4 bases from V and 0 bases from J; bases unmatched to any gene: 11. The germline V gene encodes CDR1 SGHTA and CDR2 FQGTGA. CDR3 sequence reads: CASSSLDRGSLSYEQYF. CDR3 sequence (DNA): TGTGCCAGCAGCTCCTTAGACAGGGGCTCCCTCTCCTACGAGCAGTACTTC.

The V and J genes are TRBV15 and TRBJ1-1; possible D gene TRBD1, 6 bases. Germline CDR1 reads LNHNV; CDR2 reads YYDKDF (reference sequence). Trimming pared 7 bases from V and 6 bases from J, leaving 12 bases between. The CDR3 length is 12 residues. Written as DNA, the CDR3 is TGTGCCACCAAGGCAGGGGCTGCTGAAGCTTTCTTT. This encodes CATKAGAAEAFF.

In nucleotides, the CDR3 is TGTGCCAGCAAAGCCGGGACAGACTATAGCACAGATACGCAGTATTTT. Its protein product is CASKAGTDYSTDTQYF. The chain recombines TRBV2 with TRBJ2-3, with 7 bases lining up with TRBD1. J was trimmed by 0 bases and V by 7 bases; bases with no gene match: 10. Germline V lookup: CDR1 SNHLY, CDR2 FYNNEI. The CDR3 sequence is 16 residues long.

The chain carries TRBV3-1 (or the pseudogene TRBV3-2) and TRBJ2-7; a weak D match, TRBD2 (5 bases). V was shortened by 0 bases and J by 7 bases, with 7 bases between the two germline ends. From germline, CDR1 is LGHDT and CDR2 YNNKEL (reference sequence). The CDR3 totals 12 residues. Here the CDR3 DNA reads TGTGCCAGCAGCCAAGATAGGAGGGAGCAGTACTTC. Residues: CASSQDRREQYF.

V gene TRBV3-1 (or the pseudogene TRBV3-2) combines with J gene TRBJ1-2, with a weak D call TRBD1 (6 bases). With 5 bases removed from V and 3 bases from J, the gap between germline ends came to 13 bases. CDR1 and CDR2 (germline): LGHDT, YNNKEL (reference sequence). CDR3 length: 14 residues. The DNA of the CDR3 is TGTGCCAGCAGCTTCAGGGGTATAGACTATGGCTACACCTTC. Amino acids: CASSFRGIDYGYTF.

This clone has only a few counts. The V call is TRBV27, the J call TRBJ2-2; 7 positions match TRBD2. The germline gives CDR1 MNHEY, CDR2 SMNVEV (reference sequence). The CDR3 consists of 17 residues. After removal of 4 bases from V and 0 bases from J, the junction contained 8 bases not matched to a gene. Here the CDR3 reads CASSSYRGDTNTGELFF. The CDR3 DNA follows: TGTGCCAGCAGTTCCTATCGGGGGGATACGAACACCGGGGAGCTGTTTTTT.

This sequence joins TRBV7-2 and TRBJ1-1; D ambiguous. The ends were cut back, 5 bases at V and 1 base at J, with 8 bases in the middle. CDR3 length equals 13 residues. In germline, CDR1 is SGHTA, CDR2 FQGNSA. The CDR3 protein is CASSPGENTEAFF. The CDR3 bases are TGTGCCAGCAGCCCCGGAGAGAACACTGAAGCTTTCTTT.

The V and J genes are TRBV19 and TRBJ1-1; 10 bases are a match to TRBD1. This CDR3 has 17 amino acids. With V trimmed by 7 bases and J by 5 bases, 16 bases remained unmatched. The V gene's germline CDR1 is LNHDA and CDR2 SQIVND (reference sequence). The CDR3 DNA reads TGTGCCAGTACCTCCCGGTTCGCGGGACAGGGGCAAACTGAAGCTTTCTTT. It codes for CASTSRFAGQGQTEAFF.